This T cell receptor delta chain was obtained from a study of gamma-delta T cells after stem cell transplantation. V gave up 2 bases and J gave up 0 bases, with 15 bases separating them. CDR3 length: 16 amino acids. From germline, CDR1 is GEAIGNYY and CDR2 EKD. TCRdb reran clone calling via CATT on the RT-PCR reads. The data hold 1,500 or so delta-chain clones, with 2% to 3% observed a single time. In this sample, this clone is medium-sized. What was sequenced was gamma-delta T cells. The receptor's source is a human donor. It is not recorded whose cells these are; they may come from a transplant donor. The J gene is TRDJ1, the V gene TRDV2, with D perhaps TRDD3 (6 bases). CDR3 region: CACDKVGGSYTDKLIF. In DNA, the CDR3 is TGTGCCTGTGACAAGGTTGGGGGGAGCTACACCGATAAACTCATCTTT.